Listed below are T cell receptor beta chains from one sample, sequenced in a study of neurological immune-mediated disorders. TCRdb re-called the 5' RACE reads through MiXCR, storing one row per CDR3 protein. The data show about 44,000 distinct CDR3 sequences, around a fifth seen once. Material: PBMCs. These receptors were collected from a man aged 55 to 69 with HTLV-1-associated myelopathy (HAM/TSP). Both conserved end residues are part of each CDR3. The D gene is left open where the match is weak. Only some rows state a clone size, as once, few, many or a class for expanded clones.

TGTGCCAGCAGCCTCCCTACAGGACGGCGCGGCTACACCTTC	CASSLPTGRRGYTF	TRBV7-2	TRBJ1-2	many	.
TGCAGTGCTAGAGATCAGGGATATGAGCAGTTCTTC	CSARDQGYEQFF	TRBV20-1	TRBJ2-1	many	.
TGCGCCAGCAGCTCAACCGGGGGGCATGGCTACACCTTC	CASSSTGGHGYTF	TRBV4-1	TRBJ1-2	medium-sized	.
TGTGCCAGCAGTCACCTGGGACAGGGGGGAATTCAGTACTTC	CASSHLGQGGIQYF	TRBV6-2/TRBV6-3	TRBJ2-4	.	TRBD1
TGCGCCAGCACCGCCGCGGGGCCAAACACTGGGGCCAACGTCCTGACTTTC	CASTAAGPNTGANVLTF	TRBV5-1	TRBJ2-6	.	.
TGTGCCAGCAGTTTTAGCGGACAAGAGACCCAGTACTTC	CASSFSGQETQYF	TRBV12-3/TRBV12-4	TRBJ2-5	large	.
TGCAGTGCTCTGACTAGCGCGGCTATCAATGAGCAGTTCTTC	CSALTSAAINEQFF	TRBV20-1	TRBJ2-1	many	TRBD2
TGTGCCAGCAGGAGGACTAGCGGGGATTACAATGAGCAGTTCTTC	CASRRTSGDYNEQFF	TRBV6-1	TRBJ2-1	.	TRBD2
TGTGCCAGCAGCTTGGGGTCCGACCCATACGAGCAGTACTTC	CASSLGSDPYEQYF	TRBV7-2	TRBJ2-7	many	.
TGCGCCAGCAGAGGACAGACGAACACTGAAGCTTTCTTT	CASRGQTNTEAFF	TRBV5-1	TRBJ1-1	many	.
TGTGCCATCAGTGGCGGAGGGGCTAGCAATCAGCCCCAGCATTTT	CAISGGGASNQPQHF	TRBV10-3	TRBJ1-5	many	.
TGCAGTGCTAGAGAGGGACTCTCCTACGAGCAGTACTTC	CSAREGLSYEQYF	TRBV20-1	TRBJ2-7	medium-sized	.
TGCAGTGCTGCCTCCTTAGAGACTAGCGGGAGTTCCACCCTCAATGAGCAGTTCTTC	CSAASLETSGSSTLNEQFF	TRBV20-1	TRBJ2-1	many	TRBD2
TGTGCCAGCAGTCCTTTTGGGGGTCAGCCCCAGCATTTT	CASSPFGGQPQHF	TRBV12-3/TRBV12-4	TRBJ1-5	few	.
TGTGCCAGCAGCGAGTCCGGGACAGGTACCTACGAGCAGTACTTC	CASSESGTGTYEQYF	TRBV14	TRBJ2-7	many	TRBD1
TGCGCCAGCAGCCCTCTAGCGGACAATGAGCAGTTCTTC	CASSPLADNEQFF	TRBV4-1	TRBJ2-1	many	TRBD2
TGCGCCAGCAGCTTGGATAGGCACCAATTAGATACGCAGTATTTT	CASSLDRHQLDTQYF	TRBV5-1	TRBJ2-3	few	.
TGTGCCAGCAGCTTAGGGTCGGCGGAAGCTTTCTTT	CASSLGSAEAFF	TRBV7-2	TRBJ1-1	many	.
TGCGCCAGCAGCTCCCCCGGACTAGCGGGAGTAACCGGGGAGCTGTTTTTT	CASSSPGLAGVTGELFF	TRBV5-1	TRBJ2-2	once	TRBD2
TGTGCCAGCAGTTTTAGGCAGGGAGAAGAAAAACTGTTTTTT	CASSFRQGEEKLFF	TRBV12-3/TRBV12-4	TRBJ1-4	many	.
TGTGCCAGCAGAGAGGACAGGGGGTCACGCGCGCAGTTCTTC	CASREDRGSRAQFF	TRBV6-1	TRBJ2-1	once	TRBD1
TGTGCCAGCAGCGGTCCGGGGTTTGAGCAGTTCTTC	CASSGPGFEQFF	TRBV28	TRBJ2-1	.	.